This is a list of T cell receptor beta chains from one sample in a study of blood T cell repertoires in COVID-19. Libraries were prepared by immunoSEQ multiplex PCR; TCRdb keeps only in-frame clonotypes and omits some of them. Of about 220,000 clones in the sample, about 88% are singletons; the top ten hold 2.9%. Sequencing input: peripheral blood. The receptors come from a middle-aged man who had recovered from COVID-19. The CDR3 runs from the conserved cysteine through the conserved F or W. Each record gives: clone size, D gene, V gene, J gene, CDR3 DNA, CDR3 protein. D genes are given only for firm matches. Some rows have no size entry. The others give once, few or many, or a class for an expanded clone.

abundance: .
d_gene: .
v_gene: TRBV11-2
j_gene: TRBJ1-5
CDR3nt: TGTGCCAGCAGCCGGGGGAGAGGCAATCAGCCCCAGCATTTT
CDR3aa: CASSRGRGNQPQHF

abundance: .
d_gene: .
v_gene: TRBV6-4
j_gene: TRBJ2-5
CDR3nt: TGTGCCAACCATGGCGGGGGCCTAGGTCTGAAGACCCAGTACTTC
CDR3aa: CANHGGGLGLKTQYF

abundance: .
d_gene: .
v_gene: TRBV9
j_gene: TRBJ1-1
CDR3nt: TGTGCCAGCAGCGGGGACACCGGGCGGAGGACTGAAGCTTTCTTT
CDR3aa: CASSGDTGRRTEAFF

abundance: .
d_gene: .
v_gene: TRBV14
j_gene: TRBJ2-5
CDR3nt: TGTGCCAGCAGCCAAACAGGGCCCTGGTCGAAACAAGAGACCCAGTACTTC
CDR3aa: CASSQTGPWSKQETQYF

abundance: once
d_gene: .
v_gene: TRBV6-5
j_gene: TRBJ1-4
CDR3nt: TGTGCCAGCAGTCTTCTGGGGCAGAATGAAAAACTGTTTTTT
CDR3aa: CASSLLGQNEKLFF

abundance: .
d_gene: .
v_gene: TRBV18
j_gene: TRBJ1-3
CDR3nt: TGTGCCAGCTCTACAAGAGGGAACTCTGGAAACACCATATATTTT
CDR3aa: CASSTRGNSGNTIYF

abundance: .
d_gene: TRBD1
v_gene: TRBV5-1
j_gene: TRBJ2-7
CDR3nt: TGCGCCAGCAGCCCATGGGACAGCTCCTACGAGCAGTACTTC
CDR3aa: CASSPWDSSYEQYF

abundance: once
d_gene: TRBD1
v_gene: TRBV7-9
j_gene: TRBJ1-2
CDR3nt: TGTGCTAGCAGCACACACGGGACAGTGGTATATGGCTACACCTTC
CDR3aa: CASSTHGTVVYGYTF

abundance: .
d_gene: TRBD1
v_gene: TRBV19
j_gene: TRBJ1-5
CDR3nt: TGTGCCGGCTTCAGACAGGGAAATCAGCCCCAGCATTTT
CDR3aa: CAGFRQGNQPQHF

abundance: once
d_gene: .
v_gene: TRBV6-6
j_gene: TRBJ2-7
CDR3nt: TGTGCCAGCAGTTACTCGGCGGTTGGCTACGAGCAGTACTTC
CDR3aa: CASSYSAVGYEQYF

abundance: few
d_gene: TRBD1
v_gene: TRBV10-2
j_gene: TRBJ1-2
CDR3nt: TGCGCCAGCAGTAAACAGGGGCAAGGCTTGTATGGCTACACCTTC
CDR3aa: CASSKQGQGLYGYTF

abundance: .
d_gene: .
v_gene: TRBV5-1
j_gene: TRBJ2-7
CDR3nt: TGCGCCAGCAGCTTGGGGGGAACGGGACAAGCCGAGCAGTACTTC
CDR3aa: CASSLGGTGQAEQYF